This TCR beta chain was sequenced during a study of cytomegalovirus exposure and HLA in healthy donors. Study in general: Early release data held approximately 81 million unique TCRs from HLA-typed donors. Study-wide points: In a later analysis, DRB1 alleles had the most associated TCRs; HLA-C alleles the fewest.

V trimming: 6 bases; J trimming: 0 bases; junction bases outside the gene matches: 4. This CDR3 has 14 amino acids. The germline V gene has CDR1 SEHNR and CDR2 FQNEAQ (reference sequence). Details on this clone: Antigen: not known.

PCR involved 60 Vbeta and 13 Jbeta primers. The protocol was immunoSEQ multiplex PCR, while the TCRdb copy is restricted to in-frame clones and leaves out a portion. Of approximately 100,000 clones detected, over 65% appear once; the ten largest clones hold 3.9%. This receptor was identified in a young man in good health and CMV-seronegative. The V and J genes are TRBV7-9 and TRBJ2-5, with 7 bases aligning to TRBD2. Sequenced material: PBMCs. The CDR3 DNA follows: TGTGCCAGCAGGTCAGCGGGGTACCAAGAGACCCAGTACTTC. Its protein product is CASRSAGYQETQYF.